What follows describes a single T cell receptor (beta chain). Antigen unknown. Ophthalmopathy in the patients scored at least 3 on Clinical Activity Score and at least 4 on NOSPECS grade, lasting under 3 months. The source material, RNA transcripts, was used to amplify TCR beta CDR3 regions. The primer set for the first-round RT-PCR of the TCR CDR3 was HTBI. TCRdb passed the multiplex PCR reads through MiXCR, listing each CDR3 protein once. Here the sample spans over 500,000 distinct CDR3 sequences, 15% to 20% being singletons. The data were taken from a study of T cells in Graves' hyperthyroidism and ophthalmopathy. The J segment lost 6 bases and the V segment lost 5 bases, leaving 8 bases of the junction unmatched. Germline V gives CDR1 LGHNA, CDR2 YSLEER. The CDR3 totals 16 residues. Findings and caveats of the study: Blood also contained most expanded thyroid clonotypes above 0.001. Ophthalmopathy was identified by the model a median about six months ahead of onset.

This TCR was sampled from a woman aged 30 to 39 with Graves' ophthalmopathy. Sequencing was carried out using blood. The chain employs TRBV4-3 and TRBJ2-2, with 11 bases aligning to TRBD1. CDR3 loop: CASSKRTGGAAGELFF. The CDR3, as DNA: TGCGCCAGCAGCAAAAGGACAGGGGGCGCCGCCGGGGAGCTGTTTTTT.